Below are 21 T cell receptor beta chains sequenced from a single sample in a study of OX40 agonist ivuxolimab in advanced cancers. Only in-frame clones appear in the TCRdb table, and some are missing; sequencing was by immunoSEQ multiplex PCR. The data show some 70,000 clones, with roughly 87% seen just once and about 1% held by the top ten. The sample in question was CD4+ or CD8+ T cells sorted from blood, obtained in a trial of the OX40 agonist ivuxolimab. These receptors were obtained from an adult with an advanced solid tumor such as melanoma, head and neck, liver or kidney cancer.

This rearrangement joins TRBV2 to TRBJ2-7; D is uncertain. The V gene's germline CDR1 is SNHLY and CDR2 FYNNEI. Trimming shortened V by 7 bases and J by 0 bases, and 13 bases separated the two germline ends. The CDR3 consists of 14 residues. The DNA for the CDR3 is TGTGCCAGCAAGTTGCAGGCTTCCTCCTACGAGCAGTACTTC. It encodes CASKLQASSYEQYF.

The chain links TRBV6-4 to TRBJ1-2; unclear D gene. Trimming took off 0 bases at V and 4 bases at J, with 9 bases between the two ends. CDR1 MRHNA and CDR2 SNTAGT come from the germline V gene. The CDR3 has 14 amino acids. The DNA of the CDR3 is TGTGCCAGCAGTGACTCACATGGGAGCTATGGCTACACCTTC. It specifies CASSDSHGSYGYTF.

This chain links TRBV5-1 with TRBJ2-2; D not certain. Germline values: CDR1 SGHRS, CDR2 YFSETQ. This CDR3 is built from 16 residues. Trimming removed 0 bases from V and 0 bases from J, with 9 bases in between. CDR3 protein: CASSLEPVTNTGELFF. The CDR3 region has the DNA TGCGCCAGCAGCTTGGAACCGGTGACGAACACCGGGGAGCTGTTTTTT. Filled out from reference TRBV5-1 and TRBJ2-2, the complete variable domain reads KAGVTQTPRYLIKTRGQQVTLSCSPISGHRSVSWYQQTPGQGLQFLFEYFSETQRNKGNFPGRFSGRQFSNSRSEMNVSTLELGDSALYLCASSLEPVTNTGELFFGEGSRLTVL.

The chain is built from TRBV18 and TRBJ1-3; 10 bases agree with TRBD1. The CDR3 has 15 amino acids. Germline values: CDR1 KGHSH, CDR2 LQKENI. The junction had 0 bases not matched to a gene; V was cut back by 2 bases and J by 2 bases. CDR3 coding DNA: TGTGCCAGCTCACCAGGACAGGGGGCTGGAAACACCATATATTTT. Translation: CASSPGQGAGNTIYF.

The genes are TRBV18 and TRBJ1-6; a possible D gene is TRBD1 (6 bases). Germline loops: CDR1 KGHSH, CDR2 LQKENI. The length of the CDR3 is 15 residues. The V end was cut by 3 bases, the J end by 6 bases, with 12 bases between. The CDR3 loop reads CASSPRQVPNSPLHF. For the CDR3, the DNA is TGTGCCAGCTCACCGAGACAGGTACCTAATTCACCCCTCCACTTT.

The chain recombines TRBV7-9 with TRBJ1-4; D not resolved. V was clipped by 5 bases and J by 6 bases, with 4 bases between them. This CDR3 spans 11 amino acids. Per germline, CDR1 SEHNR and CDR2 FQNEAQ (reference sequence). CDR3 sequence reads: CASSPDEKLFF. The CDR3 nucleotides are TGTGCCAGCAGCCCCGATGAAAAACTGTTTTTT.

This clone was seen just once. The genes are TRBV6-1 and TRBJ1-5; 7 positions match TRBD1. Losses at the gene ends were 0 bases for V and 8 bases for J; bases not matched to a gene: 16. Per germline, CDR1 MNHNS and CDR2 SASEGT. There are 18 residues in the CDR3. This chain's CDR3 is CASSEAPPAVRGGKPQHF. DNA of the CDR3: TGTGCCAGCAGTGAAGCTCCGCCGGCGGTCAGGGGGGGAAAGCCCCAGCATTTT.

The chain carries TRBV5-6 and TRBJ2-3; TRBD1 agrees at 8 bases. The junction had 3 bases not matched to a gene; V was cut back by 0 bases and J by 0 bases. Germline CDR1 is SGHDT and CDR2 is YYEEEE. The CDR3 has 16 residues. CDR3 loop: CASSLGDRLSTDTQYF. The CDR3 DNA reads TGTGCCAGCAGCTTGGGGGACAGGCTAAGCACAGATACGCAGTATTTT.

The rearrangement links TRBV6-5 to TRBJ2-3; 10 nucleotides line up with TRBD2. The V segment lost 6 bases and the J segment 4 bases; nucleotides outside the gene matches: 1. Germline-derived CDR1 and CDR2 are MNHEY and SVGAGI. This CDR3 contains 13 residues. In DNA, the CDR3 is TGTGCCAGCAGAGGACTAGCGGCAGATACGCAGTATTTT. Translation gives CASRGLAADTQYF.

This clone was detected only once. This chain connects TRBV30 to TRBJ1-2; 7 nucleotides align to TRBD1. This CDR3 spans 13 amino acids. The trim removed 0 bases at V and 4 bases at J, leaving 2 bases unmatched. CDR1 is GTSNPN and CDR2 is SVGIG in the germline V gene (reference sequence). CDR3 loop: CAWSVQGTYGYTF. The CDR3 coding sequence is TGTGCCTGGAGTGTACAGGGGACCTATGGCTACACCTTC.

The chain has TRBV5-5 and TRBJ1-4; possibly TRBD1 for D (6 bases). CDR1 and CDR2 (germline): SGHKS, YYEKEE (reference sequence). V shed 0 bases and J shed 7 bases, with 10 bases lying between them. The CDR3 extends over 14 amino acids. In nucleotides, the CDR3 is TGTGCCAGCAGCTTGGACGGCAGGGGTGAAAAACTGTTTTTT. This sequence encodes CASSLDGRGEKLFF.

In regard to this clone: Other DNA sequences in this specimen translate into the identical CDR3. The rearrangement links TRBV5-1 to TRBJ1-4; TRBD1 might be the D (5 bases). This CDR3 has 14 amino acids. Trimming removed 0 bases at V and 3 bases at J, with 6 bases between. Germline CDR1 and CDR2: SGHRS and YFSETQ. CDR3 DNA: TGCGCCAGCAGCTTGGGAGGGGCTAATGAAAAACTGTTTTTT. Its translation is CASSLGGANEKLFF.

As to this clone: At one end, the junction sequence differs from germline, possibly due to a read error. The genes are TRBV7-7 and TRBJ2-1, with 16 bases matching TRBD2. The germline V gene encodes CDR1 SSHAT and CDR2 FNYEAQ (reference sequence). CDR3 length: 19 amino acids. The CDR3 DNA reads as TGTGCTAGCAGCTTAGAGGCAGGGACTAGCGGGGGGGCACGAAATGAGCAGTTCTTC. It translates to CASSLEAGTSGGARNEQFF.

The rearrangement joins TRBV7-2 to TRBJ2-5; 9 bases fit TRBD1. CDR1 is SGHTA, CDR2 FQGNSA, per germline. The CDR3 runs to 13 residues. The junction had 1 base not matched to a gene; V was cut back by 5 bases and J by 3 bases. The CDR3 region is CASSRDREETQYF. The CDR3, as DNA: TGTGCCAGCAGCCGGGACAGGGAAGAGACCCAGTACTTC. Filled out from reference TRBV7-2 and TRBJ2-5, the complete variable domain reads GAGVSQSPSNKVTEKGKDVELRCDPISGHTALYWYRQSLGQGLEFLIYFQGNSAPDKSGLPSDRFSAERTGGSVSTLTIQRTQQEDSAVYLCASSRDREETQYFGPGTRLLVL.

The chain carries TRBV29-1 and TRBJ2-3; the match to TRBD1 covers 8 bases. Germline CDR1 reads SQVTM; CDR2 reads ANQGSEA. The CDR3 is 12 residues long. The V segment lost 6 bases and the J segment 13 bases; nucleotides outside the gene matches: 12. The CDR3 sequence is CSVGGQGTAEYF. The CDR3 coding sequence is TGCAGCGTGGGCGGACAGGGTACCGCGGAGTATTTT.

The chain recombines TRBV6-5 with TRBJ1-2; no definite D call. Trimming left V 5 bases short and J 8 bases short, with 12 bases between. The CDR3 has 12 amino acids. CDR1 is MNHEY, CDR2 SVGAGI, per germline. The CDR3 spells CASSESLLGYTF. CDR3 DNA: TGTGCCAGCAGTGAATCGCTGCTCGGCTACACCTTC.

This clone came up once. V gene TRBV18 combines with J gene TRBJ1-1; TRBD1 matches at 8 bases. Germline CDR1 KGHSH, CDR2 LQKENI. With 3 bases clipped from V and 8 bases from J, the junction kept 14 bases outside the gene matches. The CDR3 has 16 amino acids. The CDR3 DNA sequence: TGTGCCAGCTCACCCGCCGGGACAGGACCCCTCTTAGAAGCTTTCTTT. Amino acids: CASSPAGTGPLLEAFF.

The J gene is TRBJ1-2, the V gene TRBV11-2; 8 bases match TRBD1. Germline values: CDR1 SGHAT, CDR2 FQNNGV. The CDR3 totals 15 residues. V gave up 1 base and J gave up 2 bases; unmatched junction bases: 3. CDR3 bases: TGTGCCAGCAGCTTAGTACAGGGGGTAAACTATGGCTACACCTTC. It specifies CASSLVQGVNYGYTF.

CDR3 nucleotides: TGTGCCAGCAGCCCCCGGCTAGCGGGGGCGGAAGAGCAGTTCTTC. Translated: CASSPRLAGAEEQFF. The chain is built from TRBV4-2 and TRBJ2-1; 10 positions agree with TRBD2. Germline CDR1 is LGHNA and CDR2 is YNFKEQ. V lost 4 bases and J lost 10; bases outside the gene matches: 10. There are 15 residues in the CDR3.

The CDR3 loop is CASSLGGTAEQYF. The CDR3 DNA reads TGTGCCAGCAGCTTGGGGGGAACAGCCGAGCAGTACTTC. The V gene is TRBV11-2, the J gene TRBJ2-7, with D possibly matching TRBD2 (6 bases). Looked up from germline, CDR1 is SGHAT and CDR2 is FQNNGV. Trimming stripped 3 bases from V and 6 bases from J, with 12 bases between. The CDR3 sequence is 13 residues long.

The CDR3 loop reads CASSWATGGSNTEAFF. Written as DNA, the CDR3 is TGCGCCAGCAGCTGGGCGACAGGGGGATCGAACACTGAAGCTTTCTTT. The V gene is TRBV5-1, the J gene TRBJ1-1; 9 bases line up with TRBD1. Germline V gives CDR1 SGHRS, CDR2 YFSETQ. The CDR3 covers 16 residues. The junction had 7 bases not matched to a gene; V was cut back by 3 bases and J by 1 base.